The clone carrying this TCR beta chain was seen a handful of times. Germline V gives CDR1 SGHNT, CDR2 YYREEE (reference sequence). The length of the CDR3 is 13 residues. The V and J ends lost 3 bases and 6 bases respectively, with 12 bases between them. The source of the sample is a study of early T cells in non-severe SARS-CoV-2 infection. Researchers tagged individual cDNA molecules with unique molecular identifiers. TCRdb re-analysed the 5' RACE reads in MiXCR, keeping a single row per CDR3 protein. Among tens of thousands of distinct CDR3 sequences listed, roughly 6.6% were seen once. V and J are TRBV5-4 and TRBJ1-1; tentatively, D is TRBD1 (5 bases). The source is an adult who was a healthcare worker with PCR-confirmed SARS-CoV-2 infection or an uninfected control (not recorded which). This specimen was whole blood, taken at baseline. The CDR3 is CASSYGGAPEAFF. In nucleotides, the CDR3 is TGTGCCAGCAGCTACGGCGGGGCACCTGAAGCTTTCTTT.